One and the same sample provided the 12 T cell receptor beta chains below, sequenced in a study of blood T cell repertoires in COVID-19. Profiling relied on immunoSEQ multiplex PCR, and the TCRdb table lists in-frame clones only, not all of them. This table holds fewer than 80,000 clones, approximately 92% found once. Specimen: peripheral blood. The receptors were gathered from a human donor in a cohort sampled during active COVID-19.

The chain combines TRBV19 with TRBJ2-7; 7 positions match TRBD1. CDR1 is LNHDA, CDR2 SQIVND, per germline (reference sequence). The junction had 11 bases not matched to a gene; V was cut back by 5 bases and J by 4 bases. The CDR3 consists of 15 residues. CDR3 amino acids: CASSLRQGKGYEQYF. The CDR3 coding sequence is TGTGCCAGTAGTCTCCGACAGGGAAAAGGGTACGAGCAGTACTTC.

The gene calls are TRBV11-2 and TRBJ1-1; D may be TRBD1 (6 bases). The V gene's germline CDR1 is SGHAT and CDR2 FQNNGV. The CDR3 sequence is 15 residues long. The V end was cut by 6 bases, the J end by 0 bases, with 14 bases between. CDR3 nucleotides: TGTGCCAGCAGACCCACAGGGCAGTTGAACACTGAAGCTTTCTTT. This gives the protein CASRPTGQLNTEAFF.

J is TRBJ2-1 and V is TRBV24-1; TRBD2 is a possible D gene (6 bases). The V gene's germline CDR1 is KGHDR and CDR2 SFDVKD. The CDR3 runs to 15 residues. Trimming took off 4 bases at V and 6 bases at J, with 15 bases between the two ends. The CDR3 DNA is TGTGCCACCAGTGAGTCGGGGGATTGGGGCAATGAGCAGTTCTTC. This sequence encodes CATSESGDWGNEQFF.

The CDR3 loop reads CASSALTGGMAEAFF. For the CDR3, the DNA is TGTGCCAGCAGCGCCCTGACAGGGGGCATGGCTGAAGCTTTCTTT. The chain recombines TRBV7-6 with TRBJ1-1; 10 positions match TRBD1. The germline gives CDR1 SGHVS, CDR2 FNYEAQ. There are 15 residues in the CDR3. V lost 5 bases, J lost 6 bases, and 9 bases stayed unmatched.

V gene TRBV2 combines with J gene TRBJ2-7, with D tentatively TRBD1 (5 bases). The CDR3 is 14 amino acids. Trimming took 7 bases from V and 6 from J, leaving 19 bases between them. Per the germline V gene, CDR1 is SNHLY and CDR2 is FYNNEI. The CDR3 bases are TGTGCCAGCAACCCAGGGCTAAACCGGGTCGAGCAGTACTTC. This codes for CASNPGLNRVEQYF.

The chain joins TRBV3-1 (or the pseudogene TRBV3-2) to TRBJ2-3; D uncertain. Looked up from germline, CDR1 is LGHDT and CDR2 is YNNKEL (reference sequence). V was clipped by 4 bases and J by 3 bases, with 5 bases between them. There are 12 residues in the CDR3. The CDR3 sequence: CASSPSTDTQYF. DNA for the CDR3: TGTGCCAGCAGCCCGAGTACAGATACGCAGTATTTT.

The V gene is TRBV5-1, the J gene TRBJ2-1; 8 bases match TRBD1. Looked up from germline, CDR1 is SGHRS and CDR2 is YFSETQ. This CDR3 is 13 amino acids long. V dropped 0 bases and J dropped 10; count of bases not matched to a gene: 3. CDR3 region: CASSLVGDREQFF. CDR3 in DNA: TGCGCCAGCAGCTTGGTGGGGGACAGGGAGCAGTTCTTC. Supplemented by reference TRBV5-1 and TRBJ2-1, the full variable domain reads KAGVTQTPRYLIKTRGQQVTLSCSPISGHRSVSWYQQTPGQGLQFLFEYFSETQRNKGNFPGRFSGRQFSNSRSEMNVSTLELGDSALYLCASSLVGDREQFFGPGTRLTVL.

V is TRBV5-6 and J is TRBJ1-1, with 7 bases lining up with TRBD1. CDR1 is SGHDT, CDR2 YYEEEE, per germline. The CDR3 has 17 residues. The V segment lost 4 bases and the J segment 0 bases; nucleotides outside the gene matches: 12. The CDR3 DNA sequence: TGTGCCAGCAGCCGTTTATCACACAGGGGAGTGAACACTGAAGCTTTCTTT. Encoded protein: CASSRLSHRGVNTEAFF.

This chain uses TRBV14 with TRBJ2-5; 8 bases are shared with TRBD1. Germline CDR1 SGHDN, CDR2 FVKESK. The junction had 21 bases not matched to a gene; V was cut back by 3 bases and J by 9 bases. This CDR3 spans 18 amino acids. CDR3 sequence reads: CASSQRWDRRLGDGAQYF. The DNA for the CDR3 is TGTGCCAGCAGCCAGCGGTGGGACAGGCGGCTAGGTGATGGAGCCCAGTACTTC.

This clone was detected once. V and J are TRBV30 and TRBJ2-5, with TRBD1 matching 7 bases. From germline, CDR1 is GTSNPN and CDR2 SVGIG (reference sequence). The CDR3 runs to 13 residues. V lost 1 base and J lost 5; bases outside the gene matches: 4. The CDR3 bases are TGTGCCTGGAGTGGGCTCAGGGGGGAGACCCAGTACTTC. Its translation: CAWSGLRGETQYF. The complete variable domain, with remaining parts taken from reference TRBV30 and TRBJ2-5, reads SQTIHQWPATLVQPVGSPLSLECTVEGTSNPNLYWYRQAAGRGLQLLFYSVGIGQISSEVPQNLSASRPQDRQFILSSKKLLLSDSGFYLCAWSGLRGETQYFGPGTRLLVL.

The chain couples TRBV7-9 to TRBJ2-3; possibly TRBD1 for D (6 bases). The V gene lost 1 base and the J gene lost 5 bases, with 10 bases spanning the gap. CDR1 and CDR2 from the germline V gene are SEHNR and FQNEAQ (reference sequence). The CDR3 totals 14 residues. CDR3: CASSLVGAGDTQYF. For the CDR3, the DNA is TGTGCCAGCAGCTTAGTGGGGGCGGGAGATACGCAGTATTTT.

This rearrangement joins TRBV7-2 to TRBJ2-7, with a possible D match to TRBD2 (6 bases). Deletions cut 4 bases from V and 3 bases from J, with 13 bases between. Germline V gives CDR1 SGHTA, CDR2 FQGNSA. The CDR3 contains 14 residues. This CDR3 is CASSWAGIDYEQYF. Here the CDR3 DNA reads TGTGCCAGCAGCTGGGCGGGGATTGACTACGAGCAGTACTTC. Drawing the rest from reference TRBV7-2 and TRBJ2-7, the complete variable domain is GAGVSQSPSNKVTEKGKDVELRCDPISGHTALYWYRQSLGQGLEFLIYFQGNSAPDKSGLPSDRFSAERTGGSVSTLTIQRTQQEDSAVYLCASSWAGIDYEQYFGPGTRLTVT.